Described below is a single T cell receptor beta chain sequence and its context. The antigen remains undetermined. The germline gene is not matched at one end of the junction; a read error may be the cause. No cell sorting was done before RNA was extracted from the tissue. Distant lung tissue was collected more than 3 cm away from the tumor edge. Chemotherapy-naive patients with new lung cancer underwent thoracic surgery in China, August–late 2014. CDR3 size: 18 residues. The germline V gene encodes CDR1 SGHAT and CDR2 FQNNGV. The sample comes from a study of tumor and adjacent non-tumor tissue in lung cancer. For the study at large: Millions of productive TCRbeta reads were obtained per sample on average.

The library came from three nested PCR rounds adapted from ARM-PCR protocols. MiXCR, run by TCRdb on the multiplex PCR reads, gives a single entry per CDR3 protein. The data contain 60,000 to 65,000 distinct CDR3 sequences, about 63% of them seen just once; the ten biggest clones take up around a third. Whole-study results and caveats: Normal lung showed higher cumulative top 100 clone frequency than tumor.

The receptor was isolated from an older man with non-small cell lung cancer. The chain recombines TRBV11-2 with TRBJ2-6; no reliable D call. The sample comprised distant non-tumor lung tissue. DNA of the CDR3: TGTGTCAGCAGCGAGGTGGTCCACGGAGTCTCTGGGGCCAACGTCCTGACTTTC. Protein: CVSSEVVHGVSGANVLTF.